This TCR beta chain was captured by sequencing in a study of blood T cell repertoires in COVID-19. Study background: Samples came from the United States, Italy and Spain, spanning acute and convalescent COVID-19. Sources were T cells, B-cell-depleted T cells, or PBMCs; the material itself was cDNA or gDNA.

The V gene's germline CDR1 is MNHEY and CDR2 SVGAGI. Germline trimming cut 0 bases from V and 6 bases from J; bases unmatched to any gene: 3. The CDR3 has 14 residues. The repertoire was sequenced with immunoSEQ multiplex PCR; TCRdb's copy has only in-frame clones and lacks some. The sample shows some 240,000 clones, roughly 90% of them seen only once. The V and J genes are TRBV6-5 and TRBJ1-2; TRBD1 agrees at 8 bases. The sample was peripheral blood. The TCR comes from a woman aged 60 to 75 with COVID-19, enrolled during active disease. The CDR3 region is CASSYSYRGNGYTF. CDR3 nucleotides: TGTGCCAGCAGTTACTCGTACAGGGGGAATGGCTACACCTTC.